The 20 T cell receptor beta chains in this list originate from one sample, sequenced in a study of CD8 T cells in ankylosing spondylitis. TCRdb re-analysed the 5' RACE reads in MiXCR, keeping a single row per CDR3 protein. This table has fewer than 250,000 distinct CDR3 sequences, around 18% appearing once. Study conclusions and caveats: A motif in TCR beta, a set of eight highly homologous variants, appeared characteristic of ankylosing spondylitis blood.

These receptors' targets are unknown. The sample was blood, either unsorted or a sorted T cell fraction (not recorded which). Receptor source: a male donor with ankylosing spondylitis.

This clonotype was detected ten times or more. The chain links TRBV29-1 to TRBJ2-2; D gene uncertain. Germline CDR1 reads SQVTM; CDR2 reads ANQGSEA. The CDR3 is made up of 13 amino acids. V lost 4 bases and J lost 4, with 10 bases in between. The DNA for the CDR3 is TGCAGCGTTGGTTCCCTCCTCACCGGGGAGCTGTTTTTT. Translating it yields CSVGSLLTGELFF.

This chain links TRBV7-9 with TRBJ2-5; D not certain. The CDR3 is made up of 17 amino acids. Germline loops: CDR1 SEHNR, CDR2 FQNEAQ (reference sequence). V lost 7 bases to trimming and J lost 1 base, with 22 bases between them. As DNA, the CDR3 is TGTGCCAGCACCCACACTTTGGCCAGTTCCCTCCAAGAGACCCAGTACTTC. Translating it yields CASTHTLASSLQETQYF.

The V and J genes are TRBV7-9 and TRBJ1-2; D remains ambiguous. Germline CDR1 is SEHNR and CDR2 is FQNEAQ (reference sequence). This CDR3 is 14 amino acids long. V was shortened by 1 base and J by 5 bases, with 11 bases between the two germline ends. DNA of the CDR3: TGTGCCAGCAGCTTAGAACCTGGCGTTTATGGCTACACCTTC. This sequence encodes CASSLEPGVYGYTF.

In its sample, this clonotype was seen a few times. The rearrangement joins TRBV4-1 to TRBJ1-1; unclear D gene. Germline CDR1 reads MGHRA; CDR2 reads YSYEKL. The CDR3 is made up of 14 amino acids. V was trimmed by 0 bases and J by 3 bases, leaving 8 bases between them. The CDR3 sequence: CASSQDPEYTEAFF. As DNA, the CDR3 is TGCGCCAGCAGCCAAGATCCAGAGTACACTGAAGCTTTCTTT.

This chain joins TRBV28 and TRBJ2-7; D possibly uses TRBD1 or TRBD2 (5 bases each). V was cut by 6 bases and J by 4 bases, with 16 bases left in between. In germline, CDR1 is MDHEN, CDR2 SYDVKM. The CDR3 runs 14 residues. CDR3 region: CASSWIEGPYEQYF. CDR3 sequence (DNA): TGTGCCAGCAGCTGGATAGAGGGACCTTACGAGCAGTACTTC.

The rearrangement uses TRBV7-9 and TRBJ2-1; TRBD1 agrees at 9 bases. Germline V gives CDR1 SEHNR, CDR2 FQNEAQ (reference sequence). There are 16 residues in the CDR3. V shed 4 bases, J shed 4 bases, and the junction held 8 bases outside the gene matches. CDR3 DNA sequence: TGTGCCAGCAGCTCCAGCCGGGACAGGGTTTACAATGAGCAGTTCTTC. It is translated as CASSSSRDRVYNEQFF.

This chain joins TRBV4-2 and TRBJ2-5; a possible D gene is TRBD2 (5 bases). The ends were cut back, 1 base at V and 1 base at J, with 10 bases in the middle. The CDR3 extends over 15 amino acids. Looked up from germline, CDR1 is LGHNA and CDR2 is YNFKEQ. CDR3 coding DNA: TGTGCCAGCAGCCAAGTTCCGGGAACCCAAGAGACCCAGTACTTC. This gives the protein CASSQVPGTQETQYF.

The chain recombines TRBV28 with TRBJ1-4, with D perhaps TRBD1 (5 bases). The CDR3 is 18 residues long. V dropped 8 bases and J dropped 0 bases, with 22 bases sitting between them. CDR1 and CDR2 (germline): MDHEN, SYDVKM. CDR3: CASVHRGLTRATNEKLFF. The CDR3 bases are TGTGCCAGCGTCCACCGGGGCCTAACGCGGGCAACTAATGAAAAACTGTTTTTT.

The V gene is TRBV11-2, the J gene TRBJ2-3; perhaps TRBD2 as D (7 bases). Trimming cost V 3 bases and J 2 bases, with 12 bases left between them. The CDR3 spans 15 residues. The V gene's germline CDR1 is SGHAT and CDR2 FQNNGV. The CDR3 nucleotides are TGTGCCAGCAGCTTTAAGGGGGGGCTCACAGATACGCAGTATTTT. This codes for CASSFKGGLTDTQYF.

This clonotype was seen repeatedly, ten times or more. V is TRBV5-1 and J is TRBJ2-3; D not resolved. Germline V gene sequence: CDR1 SGHRS, CDR2 YFSETQ. This CDR3 has 12 residues. Trimming cost V 3 bases and J 5 bases, with 7 bases left between them. This CDR3 reads CASSSAGDTQYF. The CDR3 DNA is TGCGCCAGCAGCTCAGCCGGAGATACGCAGTATTTT.

This clonotype was counted between two and nine times. The CDR3 loop is CSVGGVLDRGYEQFF. DNA of the CDR3: TGCAGCGTTGGAGGGGTGCTGGACAGGGGGTATGAGCAGTTCTTC. The V call is TRBV29-1, the J call TRBJ2-1, with TRBD1 matching over 10 bases. Per germline, CDR1 SQVTM and CDR2 ANQGSEA. CDR3 length: 15 amino acids. V shed 4 bases and J 8 bases; nucleotides not matched to a gene: 11.

In this sample, this clonotype turned up a few times. The V gene is TRBV2, the J gene TRBJ2-1; D is uncertain. The CDR3 loop spans 15 amino acids. The V gene's germline CDR1 is SNHLY and CDR2 FYNNEI. V gave up 4 bases and J gave up 6 bases, with 16 bases separating them. CDR3 loop: CASSAGGPAPNEQFF. CDR3 nucleotides: TGTGCCAGCAGTGCGGGTGGGCCAGCCCCCAATGAGCAGTTCTTC.

This clonotype was detected many times. V and J are TRBV4-3 and TRBJ1-6, with D unclear. This CDR3 is built from 14 residues. Germline V gene sequence: CDR1 LGHNA, CDR2 YSLEER. V lost 1 base and J lost 5, with 6 bases in between. The CDR3 nucleotides are TGCGCCAGCAGCCAAGTTAGGGATAATTCACCCCTCCACTTT. It translates to CASSQVRDNSPLHF.

This chain links TRBV3-1 with TRBJ2-2; tentatively, D is TRBD1 (5 bases). Deletions cut 1 base from V and 0 bases from J, with 6 bases between. Germline V gives CDR1 LGHDT, CDR2 YNNKEL (reference sequence). This CDR3 is 15 amino acids long. DNA for the CDR3: TGTGCCAGCAGCCAAGCAGGGTCGAACACCGGGGAGCTGTTTTTT. It codes for CASSQAGSNTGELFF.

J is TRBJ2-1 and V is TRBV19; D is unclear. CDR1 LNHDA and CDR2 SQIVND come from the germline V gene (reference sequence). Trimming removed 3 bases from V and 10 bases from J, with 13 bases in between. The CDR3 loop spans 13 amino acids. CDR3 loop: CASSMYGGGEQFF. The DNA of the CDR3 is TGTGCCAGTAGTATGTACGGTGGTGGGGAGCAGTTCTTC.

This clonotype showed up just a few times. The V and J genes are TRBV3-1 and TRBJ1-1, with D tentatively TRBD1 (5 bases). V lost 1 base, J lost 5 bases, and 11 bases lay in between. This CDR3 comprises 14 residues. CDR1 LGHDT and CDR2 YNNKEL come from the germline V gene (reference sequence). The CDR3 here is CASSQVWGITEAFF. As DNA, the CDR3 is TGTGCCAGCAGCCAAGTTTGGGGGATTACTGAAGCTTTCTTT.

V usage is TRBV12-2 and J usage is TRBJ2-7; the table's D call, TRBD1, was not checked against the DNA. TRBV12-2 is a documented pseudogene. This CDR3 spans 16 amino acids. CDR3 nucleotide sequence: TGTGCAAGTCGCTTAGCTACAGGGGCCCAATCCTACGAGCAGTACTTC. It encodes CASRLATGAQSYEQYF.

There are a few counts of this clonotype. The chain employs TRBV7-3 and TRBJ2-1, with no clear D. With 5 bases removed from V and 0 bases from J, the gap between germline ends came to 14 bases. This CDR3 is 16 amino acids long. Looked up from germline, CDR1 is SGHTA and CDR2 is FQGTGA. The CDR3 DNA follows: TGTGCCAGCAGCCTGACCCGGGCCCTCTCCTACAATGAGCAGTTCTTC. Translation gives CASSLTRALSYNEQFF.

This clonotype has a count of ten or more. The V call is TRBV27, the J call TRBJ1-1; possible D gene TRBD1, 5 bases. The V and J ends lost 3 bases and 3 bases respectively, with 8 bases between them. Germline CDR1 is MNHEY and CDR2 is SMNVEV (reference sequence). There are 13 residues in the CDR3. The DNA for the CDR3 is TGTGCCAGCAGTTTCTCGGGGGACACTGAAGCTTTCTTT. This encodes CASSFSGDTEAFF.

The V and J genes are TRBV12-3 or TRBV12-4 and TRBJ2-1, with D perhaps TRBD1 (5 bases). The CDR3 totals 15 residues. V was pared by 6 bases and J by 2 bases, with 14 bases between. Here the CDR3 DNA reads TGTGCCAGCAGCCAAACGGCAGGGACCTACAATGAGCAGTTCTTC. Amino acid sequence: CASSQTAGTYNEQFF.